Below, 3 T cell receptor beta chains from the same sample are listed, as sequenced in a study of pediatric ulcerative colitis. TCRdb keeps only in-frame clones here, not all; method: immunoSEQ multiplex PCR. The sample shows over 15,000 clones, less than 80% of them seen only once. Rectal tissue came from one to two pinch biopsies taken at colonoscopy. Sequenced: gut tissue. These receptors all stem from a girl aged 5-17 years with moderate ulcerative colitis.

The CDR3 bases are TGTGCCAGCAGTTTATCAGGTTCCTGGGGCTACACCTTC. Its translation is CASSLSGSWGYTF. The genes are TRBV27 and TRBJ1-2, with D uncertain. The ends were cut back, 0 bases at V and 8 bases at J, with 10 bases in the middle. The CDR3 contains 13 residues. CDR1 and CDR2 (germline): MNHEY, SMNVEV (reference sequence).

In nucleotides, the CDR3 is TGTGCCAGCAGCCAGGGGGGGGCAGGCACAGATACGCAGTATTTT. This sequence encodes CASSQGGAGTDTQYF. The rearrangement joins TRBV5-6 to TRBJ2-3; D may match TRBD1 or TRBD2 (7 bases each). V was pared by 4 bases and J by 1 base, with 13 bases between. This CDR3 spans 15 amino acids. Per germline, CDR1 SGHDT and CDR2 YYEEEE.

Here the CDR3 reads CSVGTGSHQPQHF. The DNA of the CDR3 is TGCAGCGTGGGGACAGGGAGCCATCAGCCCCAGCATTTT. The chain combines TRBV29-1 with TRBJ1-5; 9 bases match TRBD1. This CDR3 contains 13 residues. Germline V gene sequence: CDR1 SQVTM, CDR2 ANQGSEA. Trimming at V came to 6 bases and at J to 5 bases, leaving 5 bases not matched to a gene.